The T cell receptor (beta chain) under discussion was sequenced for a study of shared clonotypes between healthy human individuals. In germline, CDR1 is SGHDN, CDR2 FVKESK. V dropped 0 bases and J dropped 2 bases, with 8 bases sitting between them. The CDR3 has 14 residues. CD45RO-negative, CCR7-selected cells formed the naive CD8 fraction, which excluded terminally differentiated effector memory CD45RA+ cells. The data were produced by immunoSEQ multiplex PCR, yet TCRdb's version contains in-frame clones alone and is incomplete. The sample lists about 700,000 clones, roughly nine tenths occurring once.

The sample consisted of naive CD8+ T cells sorted from blood. The chain is built from TRBV14 and TRBJ2-7; D remains ambiguous. The sequence was obtained from a man aged 30-40 years in good health. The CDR3 DNA reads as TGTGCCAGCAGCCAAGATCGTACGCCCTACGAGCAGTACTTC. Residues: CASSQDRTPYEQYF.